Given below is one TCR beta chain in context. The antigen remains undetermined. The data belong to a study of shared clonotypes between healthy human individuals. Germline V gives CDR1 MNHEY, CDR2 SVGAGI. The CDR3 covers 15 residues. The V end was cut by 2 bases, the J end by 2 bases, with 10 bases between. Memory CD4+ cells were the fraction left after CD45RA+ naive selection. The assay was immunoSEQ multiplex PCR, and TCRdb's table has in-frame clones only and misses some. The table lists about 1.5 million clones, roughly 96% of them singletons. Broader study findings: Some naive CD4 clonotypes, 4.5% to 5.5%, turned up in common across a few donors.

The chain joins TRBV6-5 to TRBJ1-5; no reliable D call. The sequencing sample was made of naive CD4+ T cells sorted from blood. Subset meaning: CD45RA+ positively selected. The TCR sequence derives from a man aged 25-45 years in good health. The CDR3 spells CASSYEAHGNQPQHF. Written as DNA, the CDR3 is TGTGCCAGCAGTTACGAGGCCCATGGCAATCAGCCCCAGCATTTT.